These 23 T cell receptor beta chains were all obtained from the same sample, sequenced in a study of T cells in localized non-small cell lung cancer. The data were produced by immunoSEQ multiplex PCR, yet TCRdb's version contains in-frame clones alone and is incomplete. The sample contains under 1,500 clones, about a third of which appear only once. The sequences come from normal lung tissue next to the tumor, collected before any cancer treatment. The receptors here all came from a woman aged 35 to 70 with stage I squamous cell lung carcinoma.

The gene calls are TRBV19 and TRBJ1-6; 10 nucleotides match TRBD1. The V gene's germline CDR1 is LNHDA and CDR2 SQIVND (reference sequence). V gave up 10 bases and J gave up 6 bases; unmatched junction bases: 6. CDR3 length: 14 amino acids. The CDR3 reads CATRTGGFNSPLHF. The CDR3 DNA sequence: TGTGCCACAAGGACAGGGGGATTTAATTCACCCCTCCACTTT.

This clone was picked up a small number of times. CDR3 coding DNA: TGTGCCAGCAGTGACTTCGTGGGGGGGCGCAACAATGAGCAGTTCTTC. Translation: CASSDFVGGRNNEQFF. This chain uses TRBV6-8 with TRBJ2-1; D might be TRBD2 (7 bases). V was shortened by 5 bases and J by 5 bases, with 19 bases between the two germline ends. CDR3 length equals 16 residues. Germline CDR1 and CDR2: MNHGY and SAAAGT.

The rearrangement joins TRBV19 to TRBJ1-1; 8 bases line up with TRBD1. The CDR3 loop spans 18 amino acids. J lost 0 bases, V lost 2 bases, and 11 bases had no gene match. From germline, CDR1 is LNHDA and CDR2 SQIVND (reference sequence). In DNA form, the CDR3 reads TGTGCCAGTAGTATACTGGGCAGGGGGCGAAGGGTGAACACTGAAGCTTTCTTT. Translation gives CASSILGRGRRVNTEAFF.

In its sample, this clone is medium-sized (0.01 to 0.1%). The rearrangement links TRBV6-8 to TRBJ2-7; D is perhaps TRBD1 or TRBD2 (6 bases each). The CDR3 sequence is 14 residues long. With 8 bases removed from V and 0 bases from J, the gap between germline ends came to 14 bases. From germline, CDR1 is MNHGY and CDR2 SAAAGT. The CDR3: CASQLRGASYEQYF. In DNA, the CDR3 is TGTGCCAGCCAGTTGAGGGGGGCCTCCTACGAGCAGTACTTC.

Within the sample, this clone is medium-sized. V is TRBV7-8 and J is TRBJ1-2, with D possibly matching TRBD1 (5 bases). Germline CDR1 is SGHVS and CDR2 is FQNEAQ. V lost 4 bases and J 1 base, leaving 7 bases between the germline ends. The CDR3 spans 13 residues. CDR3 amino acids: CASSSGGNYGYTF. The CDR3 bases are TGTGCCAGCAGCTCGGGGGGTAACTATGGCTACACCTTC.

In DNA, the CDR3 is TGCGCCAGCAGCTTGGAACAGGACTGGGGCGTCCTGACTTTC. It specifies CASSLEQDWGVLTF. The V gene is TRBV5-1, the J gene TRBJ2-6; D possibly matches TRBD1 or TRBD2 (5 bases each). This CDR3 has 14 amino acids. Germline values: CDR1 SGHRS, CDR2 YFSETQ. V was trimmed by 0 bases and J by 12 bases, leaving 13 bases between them.

The chain joins TRBV19 to TRBJ1-5; D gene unclear. CDR3 length equals 13 residues. With 11 bases removed from V and 7 bases from J, the gap between germline ends came to 18 bases. In germline, CDR1 is LNHDA, CDR2 SQIVND (reference sequence). The CDR3 DNA is TGTGCCTCGCAGGATATACCATCCCAGCCCCAGCATTTT. Its translation is CASQDIPSQPQHF.

The chain is built from TRBV6-8 and TRBJ1-5; TRBD1 might be the D (5 bases). This CDR3 comprises 19 residues. Germline V lookup: CDR1 MNHGY, CDR2 SAAAGT. V lost 5 bases and J 3 bases, leaving 26 bases between the germline ends. The DNA of the CDR3 is TGTGCCAGCAGTGACCAGGGACCGCGATCAATAGGGGCCAATCAGCCCCAGCATTTT. As protein: CASSDQGPRSIGANQPQHF.

The genes are TRBV19 and TRBJ2-1; 12 bases line up with TRBD2. The germline V gene encodes CDR1 LNHDA and CDR2 SQIVND (reference sequence). V lost 4 bases to trimming and J lost 7 bases; unmatched junction nucleotides: 2. The CDR3 length is 14 residues. The CDR3 region has the DNA TGTGCCAGTAGTAAAGGACTAGCGGGAAATGAGCAGTTCTTC. Protein: CASSKGLAGNEQFF.

This clone rates as large. The CDR3 nucleotides are TGTGCCAGCAGCGTAGGCGTGGGACAGGGTACAGATACGCAGTATTTT. This codes for CASSVGVGQGTDTQYF. The chain couples TRBV9 to TRBJ2-3, with 9 positions matching TRBD1. Germline CDR1 reads SGDLS; CDR2 reads YYNGEE. CDR3 length: 16 residues. Unmatched junction bases numbered 5, after V lost 0 bases and J lost 3 bases.

The rearrangement links TRBV18 to TRBJ2-7; 7 bases agree with TRBD1. CDR3 length equals 14 residues. Germline CDR1 reads KGHSH; CDR2 reads LQKENI. V shed 3 bases and J 2 bases; nucleotides not matched to a gene: 4. For the CDR3, the DNA is TGTGCCAGCTCACCCTCGACAGGGACCTACGAGCAGTACTTC. Amino acid sequence: CASSPSTGTYEQYF.

With respect to this clone: Relative to the germline gene, one junction end is altered; a read error may explain this. The genes are TRBV9 and TRBJ1-2; no clear D. Germline lookup yields CDR1 SGDLS and CDR2 YYNGEE. The CDR3 runs to 14 residues. The CDR3 protein is CASREAGSNYGYTF. DNA for the CDR3: TGTGCCAGCAGGGAGGCGGGATCTAATTATGGCTACACCTTC.

This clone was seen a few times. The chain has TRBV23-1 and TRBJ2-5; D is perhaps TRBD2 (7 bases). TRBV23-1 qualifies as an ORF whose function is uncertain. There are 16 residues in the CDR3. Deletions cut 6 bases from V and 5 bases from J, with 22 bases between. Here the CDR3 reads CASSQVGGGAWETQYF. The CDR3 region has the DNA TGCGCCAGCAGCCAAGTAGGAGGGGGGGCCTGGGAGACCCAGTACTTC.

CDR3 DNA: TGTGCCAGCAGCCTTCTGAGGGGTGCAGTCACTGAAGCTTTCTTT. The encoded protein is CASSLLRGAVTEAFF. The rearrangement links TRBV11-3 to TRBJ1-1; D may be TRBD1 (5 bases). Germline V gene sequence: CDR1 SGHNT, CDR2 YENEEA. The V end was cut by 5 bases, the J end by 4 bases, with 17 bases between. The CDR3 extends over 15 amino acids.

The chain combines TRBV19 with TRBJ2-2; D is unclear. The V gene's germline CDR1 is LNHDA and CDR2 SQIVND (reference sequence). V was shortened by 5 bases and J by 8 bases, with 15 bases between the two germline ends. This CDR3 is built from 14 residues. Here the CDR3 DNA reads TGTGCCAGTAGTTCCCGACTCGTTGCTGGGGAGCTGTTTTTT. It translates to CASSSRLVAGELFF.

The chain recombines TRBV11-3 with TRBJ1-1; maybe TRBD1 (5 bases). Between the trimmed V and J ends, which lost 0 bases and 3 bases, there was a span of 14 bases. CDR1 is SGHNT, CDR2 YENEEA, per germline. The CDR3 is 16 residues long. CDR3 residues: CASSLDRGIGDTEAFF. Written as DNA, the CDR3 is TGTGCCAGCAGCTTAGATAGGGGCATTGGGGACACTGAAGCTTTCTTT.

The rearrangement joins TRBV19 to TRBJ1-2; 8 positions match TRBD1. J lost 3 bases, V lost 2 bases, and 8 bases had no gene match. The CDR3 is 16 residues long. Germline V gene data show CDR1 as LNHDA and CDR2 as SQIVND (reference sequence). CDR3 bases: TGTGCCAGTAGTATAAGGGACAGGTCAGATGACTATGGCTACACCTTC. Its protein product is CASSIRDRSDDYGYTF. Together with reference TRBV19 and TRBJ1-2, the CDR3 gives the full variable domain: DGGITQSPKYLFRKEGQNVTLSCEQNLNHDAMYWYRQDPGQGLRLIYYSQIVNDFQKGDIAEGYSVSREKKESFPLTVTSAQKNPTAFYLCASSIRDRSDDYGYTFGSGTRLTVV.

In its sample, this clone was seen a few times. The chain has TRBV29-1 and TRBJ1-1; TRBD1 is a possible D gene (5 bases). Trimming stripped 3 bases from V and 10 bases from J, with 15 bases between. This CDR3 comprises 12 residues. CDR1 is SQVTM, CDR2 ANQGSEA, per germline. The CDR3 reads CSVEGRYRGAFF. Written as DNA, the CDR3 is TGCAGCGTTGAGGGAAGGTATAGGGGAGCTTTCTTT.

In its sample, this clone was seen a few times. The CDR3 spells CASSSGLNYGYTF. As DNA, the CDR3 is TGTGCCAGCAGTTCGGGACTTAACTATGGCTACACCTTC. The chain has TRBV6-8 and TRBJ1-2; possibly TRBD1 for D (5 bases). The CDR3 totals 13 residues. Trimming shortened V by 4 bases and J by 1 base, and 7 bases separated the two germline ends. Looked up from germline, CDR1 is MNHGY and CDR2 is SAAAGT.

The chain couples TRBV23-1 to TRBJ1-6; no reliable D call. TRBV23-1 is annotated as an ORF whose role is uncertain. CDR3 length equals 19 residues. With 1 base removed from V and 0 bases from J, the gap between germline ends came to 16 bases. The CDR3 here is CASSQYWEARSSYNSPLHF. CDR3 nucleotides: TGCGCCAGCAGTCAATATTGGGAAGCCCGGTCCTCCTATAATTCACCCCTCCACTTT.

This chain joins TRBV18 and TRBJ1-5, with D possibly being TRBD1 (6 bases). The length of the CDR3 is 13 residues. V lost 3 bases to trimming and J lost 4 bases, with 7 bases between them. CDR1 is KGHSH, CDR2 LQKENI, per germline. The CDR3 loop is CASSPGQNQPQHF. CDR3 DNA: TGTGCCAGCTCACCCGGACAGAATCAGCCCCAGCATTTT. The whole variable domain, remainder taken from reference TRBV18 and TRBJ1-5, is NAGVMQNPRHLVRRRGQEARLRCSPMKGHSHVYWYRQLPEEGLKFMVYLQKENIIDESGMPKERFSAEFPKEGPSILRIQQVVRGDSAAYFCASSPGQNQPQHFGDGTRLSIL.

This clone was counted only a few times. V gene TRBV9 combines with J gene TRBJ2-6; D gene uncertain. V was pared by 3 bases and J by 0 bases, with 10 bases between. This CDR3 comprises 16 residues. Germline CDR1 reads SGDLS; CDR2 reads YYNGEE. The CDR3 region is CASSDPDGSGANVLTF. The CDR3 nucleotides are TGTGCCAGCAGCGACCCCGACGGCTCTGGGGCCAACGTCCTGACTTTC.

This clone was detected a few times. V usage is TRBV4-1 and J usage is TRBJ2-7; 7 bases are shared with TRBD1. This CDR3 spans 16 amino acids. V trimming: 2 bases; J trimming: 0 bases; junction bases outside the gene matches: 7. Germline V gene sequence: CDR1 MGHRA, CDR2 YSYEKL. The CDR3 here is CASSQLQGTVSYEQYF. CDR3 sequence (DNA): TGCGCCAGCAGCCAATTACAGGGGACGGTCTCCTACGAGCAGTACTTC.